The sample holds many counts of the clone carrying this T cell receptor (beta chain). Its specificity is not known. Preparation of the TCRbeta library used unique molecular identifiers. TCRdb re-derived calls from the PCR reads in MiXCR, one entry per CDR3 protein. This repertoire shows approximately 650,000 distinct CDR3 sequences, about an eighth found once; its top ten account for 0.79%. This entry is derived from a study of T-cell reconstitution after alpha-beta-depleted transplantation in children. General study findings and limits: Expanded graft clones numbering several hundred reportedly gave rise to alpha-beta T cells about two months after transplant. One year after transplant, T-cell counts and diversity came mostly from newly produced T cells. There were some patients whose high TCRbeta diversity at day 60 came from surviving recipient T cells and thymic progenitors.

Germline assignment: CDR1 SGHRS and CDR2 YFSETQ. V trimming: 4 bases; J trimming: 2 bases; junction bases outside the gene matches: 3. There are 15 residues in the CDR3. The receptor's source is a girl aged 2 to 10 with congenital amegakaryocytic thrombocytopenia, due to receive a stem cell transplant. The chain recombines TRBV5-1 with TRBJ2-2, with 9 bases aligning to TRBD1. Specimen: PBMCs, collected before TCRalphabeta/CD19-depleted stem cell transplant. Here the CDR3 DNA reads TGCGCCAGCAGCACGGGACAGGGCAACACCGGGGAGCTGTTTTTT. It yields the protein CASSTGQGNTGELFF.